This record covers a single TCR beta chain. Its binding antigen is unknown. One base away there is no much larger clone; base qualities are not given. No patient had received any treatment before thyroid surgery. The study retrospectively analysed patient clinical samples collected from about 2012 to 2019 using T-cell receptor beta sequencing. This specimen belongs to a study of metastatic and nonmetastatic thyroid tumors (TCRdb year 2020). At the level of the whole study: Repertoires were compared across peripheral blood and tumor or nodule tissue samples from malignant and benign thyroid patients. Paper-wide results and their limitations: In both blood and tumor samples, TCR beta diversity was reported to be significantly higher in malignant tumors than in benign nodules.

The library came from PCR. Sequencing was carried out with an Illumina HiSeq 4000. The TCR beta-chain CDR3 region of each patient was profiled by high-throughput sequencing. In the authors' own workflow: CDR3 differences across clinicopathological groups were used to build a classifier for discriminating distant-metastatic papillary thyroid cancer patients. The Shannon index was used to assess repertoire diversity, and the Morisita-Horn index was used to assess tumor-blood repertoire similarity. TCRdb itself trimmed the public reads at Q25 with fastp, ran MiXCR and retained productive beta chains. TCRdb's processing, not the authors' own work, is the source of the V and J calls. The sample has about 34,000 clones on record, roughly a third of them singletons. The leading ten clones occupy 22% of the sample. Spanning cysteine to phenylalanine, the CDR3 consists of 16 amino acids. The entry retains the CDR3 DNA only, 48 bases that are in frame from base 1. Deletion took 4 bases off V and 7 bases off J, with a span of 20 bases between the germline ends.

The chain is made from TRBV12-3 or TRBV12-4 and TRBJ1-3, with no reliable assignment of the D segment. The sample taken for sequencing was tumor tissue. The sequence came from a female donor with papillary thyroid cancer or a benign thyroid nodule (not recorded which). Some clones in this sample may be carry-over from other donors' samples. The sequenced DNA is TGTGCCAGCAGTTCCTGGCGCTCCCCGGTGCGGAACACCATATATTTT. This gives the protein CASSSWRSPVRNTIYF.